This TCR beta chain was captured in a study of blood T cells in healthy people across ages. Points from the study as a whole: In long-lived donors, naive CD4+ cell counts and diversity exceeded those of aged donors.

Comment on this clonotype: The target antigen is unknown.

V was pared by 4 bases and J by 2 bases, with 11 bases between. The CDR3 length is 14 residues. PCR was performed a second time for about 7 to 11 cycles using a sample-barcoded 5' primer and a J-beta primer mix. Each sample yielded at least 2.5 million CDR3-containing paired-end reads. TCRdb ran MiXCR on the 5' RACE reads and lists one entry per CDR3 protein. The sample has 800,000 to 1,300,000 distinct CDR3 sequences, approximately 25% seen once. These same records also appear under a second study, on T cells of mothers and their children. Per that study: Persistent microchimeric T cell clones were not found at ~100 per million sensitivity.

This receptor was taken from a girl aged 2 to 10 in good health. What was sequenced was blood. The chain carries TRBV12-3 or TRBV12-4 and TRBJ1-2; no clear D. The CDR3 DNA is TGTGCCAGCAGTTCCCGCCTTATGAACTATGGCTACACCTTC. It specifies CASSSRLMNYGYTF.